The 24 T cell receptor beta chains below all came from one sample that was sequenced in a study of tumor-infiltrating lymphocytes in primary liver carcinoma. Investigators took RNA and DNA out together from 20-30 mg of unsorted bulk tissue. The authors made TCR beta cDNA from approximately 500 ng total RNA with a constant-region primer. Slightly modified ARM-PCR with three nested multiplex PCR rounds yielded TCR beta libraries. The first two PCR rounds, roughly 9 cycles each, used TRBV1-TRBV30 forward primers and a C-beta reverse primer. TCRdb analysed the multiplex PCR reads with MiXCR anew, one entry per CDR3 protein. The table has approximately 45,000 distinct CDR3 sequences, approximately 70% seen once. Material: liver tumor tissue from sampling region 2. Noted subset: tumor region T2, inferior pole. These TCRs come from a man aged 40-50 years with primary liver carcinoma and hepatitis B virus infection.

This clonotype was recorded at least ten times. This chain links TRBV5-4 with TRBJ2-5; no firm D call. The CDR3 consists of 13 residues. With 0 bases removed from V and 4 bases from J, the gap between germline ends came to 7 bases. From germline, CDR1 is SGHNT and CDR2 YYREEE (reference sequence). The CDR3 reads CASSLDRRETQYF. As DNA, the CDR3 is TGTGCCAGCAGCTTGGATAGGCGAGAGACCCAGTACTTC.

This clonotype has a handful of counts. The junction does not match germline at one end; this may be a read error. The chain uses TRBV20-1 and TRBJ1-1; D ambiguous. CDR1 is DFQATT and CDR2 is SNEGSKA in the germline V gene (reference sequence). CDR3 size: 12 residues. The CDR3: CSALRGSTKAFF. The CDR3 region has the DNA TGCAGTGCTCTACGGGGAAGCACTAAAGCTTTCTTT.

Concerning this clonotype: A much larger clone lies a single base off, so this may be a read error. J is TRBJ1-2 and V is TRBV30, with D maybe TRBD1 (5 bases). The V gene lost 8 bases and the J gene lost 2 bases, with 12 bases spanning the gap. In germline, CDR1 is GTSNPN, CDR2 SVGIG (reference sequence). The length of the CDR3 is 12 residues. The CDR3: CARNRDNYGYTF. The DNA of the CDR3 is TGTGCCCGGAACCGGGACAACTATGGCTACACCTTC. The full variable domain, with the rest looked up from reference TRBV30 and TRBJ1-2, is SQTIHQWPATLVQPVGSPLSLECTVEGTSNPNLYWYRQAAGRGLQLLFYSVGIGQISSEVPQNLSASRPQDRQFILSSKKLLLSDSGFYLCARNRDNYGYTFGSGTRLTVV.

The rearrangement joins TRBV24-1 to TRBJ1-5, with D uncertain. The CDR3 covers 16 residues. Trimming took 9 bases from V and 2 from J, leaving 19 bases between them. Germline V gene lookup returns CDR1 KGHDR and CDR2 SFDVKD. CDR3 amino acids: CATRDRVTYGNQPQHF. In DNA, the CDR3 is TGTGCCACCCGGGATAGGGTCACATATGGCAATCAGCCCCAGCATTTT.

A remark on this clonotype: Germline and junction disagree at one end, which may indicate a read error. This chain links TRBV11-2 with TRBJ1-1; unclear D gene. Germline loops: CDR1 SGHAT, CDR2 FQNNGV. This CDR3 is 13 amino acids long. CDR3 in amino acids: CVSNLGLNTDAFF. The CDR3 bases are TGTGTCAGCAACTTAGGCCTGAACACTGATGCTTTCTTT. Looking up the rest from reference TRBV11-2 and TRBJ1-1 gives the full variable domain: EAGVAQSPRYKIIEKRQSVAFWCNPISGHATLYWYQQILGQGPKLLIQFQNNGVVDDSQLPKDRFSAERLKGVDSTLKIQPAKLEDSAVYLCVSNLGLNTDAFFGQGTRLTVV.

Of note for this clonotype: At one end, the junction sequence differs from germline, possibly due to a read error. The rearrangement uses TRBV30 and TRBJ2-5, with 12 bases matching TRBD1. CDR3 length equals 15 residues. Germline assignment: CDR1 GTSNPN and CDR2 SVGIG (reference sequence). CDR3 region: CAWSIGTGGREPQYF. Written as DNA, the CDR3 is TGTGCCTGGAGTATCGGGACAGGGGGCCGAGAGCCCCAGTACTTC.

To note about this clonotype: Since no conserved phenylalanine or tryptophan closes the CDR3, a read error is the likely cause. The rearrangement links TRBV29-1 to TRBJ2-6; 14 bases map to TRBD2. Germline V gene lookup returns CDR1 SQVTM and CDR2 ANQGSEA. The CDR3 contains 18 residues. J lost 15 bases, V lost 4 bases, and 20 bases had no gene match. DNA of the CDR3: TGCAGCGTTGGAGGGACTAGCGGGAGCCTCTCTGGGGCCAATGCCCTGACTTTA. This codes for CSVGGTSGSLSGANALTL.

This clonotype has ten or more counts. This chain uses TRBV2 with TRBJ2-3; D is ambiguous. CDR3 size: 14 residues. Germline V gene lookup returns CDR1 SNHLY and CDR2 FYNNEI. In DNA, the CDR3 is TGTGCTAAAAGTGCAGGCCAACCCACAGATACGCAGTATTTT. It yields the protein CAKSAGQPTDTQYF.

With regard to this clonotype: The junction differs from germline at one of its ends, possibly a read error. The V call is TRBV6-2 or TRBV6-3, the J call TRBJ2-7; a weak D match, TRBD1 (6 bases). The germline V gene has CDR1 MNHEY and CDR2 SVGEGT. The CDR3 runs to 13 residues. In DNA, the CDR3 is TGTGCCGGCAGCTCTGCAGGGGCCTACGAGCAGTACTTC. This gives the protein CAGSSAGAYEQYF.

Worth noting for this clonotype: The conserved phenylalanine or tryptophan normally closing the CDR3 is absent here, so this likely arose from a read error. CDR3 protein: CANSLRWTGENEQYC. The CDR3 nucleotides are TGTGCCAACAGCTTACGATGGACAGGCGAAAACGAGCAGTACTGC. The chain uses TRBV11-2 and TRBJ2-7, with 7 bases that match TRBD1. CDR1 is SGHAT, CDR2 FQNNGV, per germline. The CDR3 runs to 15 residues.

This clonotype has a single count. Since no conserved phenylalanine or tryptophan closes the CDR3, a read error is the likely cause. The rearrangement links TRBV11-2 to TRBJ2-2, with D perhaps TRBD1 (5 bases). CDR1 SGHAT and CDR2 FQNNGV come from the germline V gene. The ends were cut back, 5 bases at V and 10 bases at J, with 17 bases in the middle. The CDR3 consists of 14 residues. The CDR3 reads CASSTDSDTEELFL. The CDR3 region has the DNA TGTGCCAGCAGCACAGACTCGGACACGGAGGAGCTGTTTCTT.

This clonotype appeared a few times. An end of the junction does not agree with germline; a read error may underlie this. V usage is TRBV4-2 and J usage is TRBJ2-1, with TRBD2 identical over 7 bases. Germline assignment: CDR1 LGHNA and CDR2 YNFKEQ. This CDR3 is built from 16 residues. In DNA form, the CDR3 reads TGTGCCAGCGGCCAACTTAGCGGGCTCTTCTACAATGAGCAGTTCTTC. Its translation: CASGQLSGLFYNEQFF.

The rearrangement uses TRBV6-1 and TRBJ1-5; no reliable D call. V was shortened by 11 bases and J by 2 bases, with 19 bases between the two germline ends. The CDR3 has 15 amino acids. The V gene's germline CDR1 is MNHNS and CDR2 SASEGT. The CDR3 region has the DNA TGTGCCTGCAATCTTGTCAGGAGAGGCAATCAGCCCCAGCATTTT. Its protein product is CACNLVRRGNQPQHF.

The sample holds a few counts of this clonotype. The CDR3 end shows no conserved phenylalanine or tryptophan, and so a read error is likely. J is TRBJ1-2 and V is TRBV4-1; D might be TRBD1 (6 bases). CDR1 and CDR2 from the germline V gene are MGHRA and YSYEKL. The CDR3 is made up of 12 amino acids. The CDR3 DNA is TGCGCCAGCAGCCAATCAGGGGATGGTTACACCTTG. The encoded protein is CASSQSGDGYTL.

In regard to this clonotype: Mismatch with germline at one junction end may stem from a read error. The rearrangement uses TRBV19 and TRBJ2-1, with 10 positions matching TRBD1. This CDR3 comprises 15 residues. Germline-derived CDR1 and CDR2 are LNHDA and SQIVND (reference sequence). The CDR3 loop reads CVSANDRTGGNEQFF. The CDR3 DNA sequence: TGTGTCAGTGCCAACGATCGGACAGGGGGAAATGAGCAGTTCTTC.

The chain combines TRBV29-1 with TRBJ2-3; TRBD1 is a possible D gene (6 bases). The CDR3 is 14 amino acids. Between the trimmed V and J ends, which lost 4 bases and 10 bases, there was a span of 21 bases. Germline lookup yields CDR1 SQVTM and CDR2 ANQGSEA. DNA for the CDR3: TGCAGCGTTGTAAGTGGGGGCTCCGTTGGGGCGCAGTATTTT. Translation: CSVVSGGSVGAQYF.

As to this clonotype: A read error may produce the germline difference seen at one junction end. This chain uses TRBV28 with TRBJ1-2; TRBD1 matches 10 bases. Germline CDR1 and CDR2: MDHEN and SYDVKM. This CDR3 region has 16 residues. CDR3 DNA sequence: TGTGCCAGCAGAACACCCCCCGGGACAGGGGCCTATGACTACACCTTC. This sequence encodes CASRTPPGTGAYDYTF.

In its sample, this clonotype was seen once. One end of the junction is discordant with germline, which a read error may explain. The chain is built from TRBV6-2 or TRBV6-3 and TRBJ1-1; a possible D gene is TRBD1 (5 bases). Germline V lookup: CDR1 MNHEY, CDR2 SVGEGT. The CDR3 covers 11 residues. The CDR3 protein is CSSGSAGPAFF. The CDR3 DNA reads TGTTCCAGCGGCTCGGCAGGGCCGGCTTTCTTT.

Note on this clonotype: The junction shows a germline mismatch at one end, possibly a read error. This rearrangement joins TRBV29-1 to TRBJ1-4; TRBD1 might be the D (5 bases). This CDR3 has 13 amino acids. Per germline, CDR1 SQVTM and CDR2 ANQGSEA. CDR3 bases: TGCAGCGTGATGGGGGGTAGTGGTGAAAAACTGTTCTTT. This gives the protein CSVMGGSGEKLFF.

As for this clonotype: The CDR3 ends on some other residue instead of the conserved phenylalanine or tryptophan, so this is likely a read error. CDR3 sequence: CAASGRQGDYGYTL. CDR3 coding DNA: TGCGCCGCCAGTGGCAGACAGGGGGACTATGGCTACACCTTG. The V and J genes are TRBV5-4 and TRBJ1-2; TRBD1 agrees at 9 bases. The CDR3 has 14 residues. Germline lookup yields CDR1 SGHNT and CDR2 YYREEE (reference sequence).

As regards this clonotype: Relative to the germline gene, one junction end is altered; a read error may explain this. V gene TRBV12-3 or TRBV12-4 combines with J gene TRBJ2-5, with D uncertain. This CDR3 contains 12 residues. CDR3 bases: TGTGCCAGCAGTTTACTACGAGAGGCCCAGTACTTC. Amino acids: CASSLLREAQYF.

The sample holds a few counts of this clonotype. The junction differs from germline at one of its ends, possibly a read error. The chain couples TRBV7-9 to TRBJ2-5; 7 nucleotides agree with TRBD1. There are 15 residues in the CDR3. Per the germline V gene, CDR1 is SEHNR and CDR2 is FQNEAQ (reference sequence). CDR3 sequence: CANSFWTGGEETQYF. For the CDR3, the DNA is TGTGCCAACAGCTTCTGGACAGGTGGAGAAGAGACCCAGTACTTC.

The chain combines TRBV6-2 or TRBV6-3 with TRBJ2-3, with a tentative D call TRBD1 (5 bases). The germline CDR1 and CDR2 sequences are MNHEY and SVGEGT. V lost 6 bases and J lost 8, with 18 bases in between. The CDR3 has 14 amino acids. In DNA form, the CDR3 reads TGTGCCAGCAGCAGGGTCTGGGCGTCGGGTACGCAGTATTTT. The encoded protein is CASSRVWASGTQYF.

On this clonotype itself: The germline gene is not matched at one end of the junction; a read error may be the cause. CDR3: CARSSQWGEQYF. CDR3 in DNA: TGTGCCAGAAGTTCCCAATGGGGGGAGCAATACTTC. The chain employs TRBV11-3 and TRBJ2-7, with D possibly TRBD2 on 6 matching bases. Germline V gene data show CDR1 as SGHNT and CDR2 as YENEEA. The length of the CDR3 is 12 residues.